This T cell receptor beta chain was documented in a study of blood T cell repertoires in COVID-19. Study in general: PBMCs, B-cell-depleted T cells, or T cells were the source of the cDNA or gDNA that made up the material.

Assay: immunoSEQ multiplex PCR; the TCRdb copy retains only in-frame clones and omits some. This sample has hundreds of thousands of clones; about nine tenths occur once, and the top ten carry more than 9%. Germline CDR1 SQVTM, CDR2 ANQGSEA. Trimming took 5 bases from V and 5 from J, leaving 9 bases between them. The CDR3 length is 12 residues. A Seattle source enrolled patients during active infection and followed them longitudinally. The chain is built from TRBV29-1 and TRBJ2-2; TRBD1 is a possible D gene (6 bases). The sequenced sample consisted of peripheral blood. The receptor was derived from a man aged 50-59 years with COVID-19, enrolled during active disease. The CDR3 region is CSVTRGTGELFF. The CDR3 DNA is TGCAGCGTTACCAGGGGAACCGGGGAGCTGTTTTTT.